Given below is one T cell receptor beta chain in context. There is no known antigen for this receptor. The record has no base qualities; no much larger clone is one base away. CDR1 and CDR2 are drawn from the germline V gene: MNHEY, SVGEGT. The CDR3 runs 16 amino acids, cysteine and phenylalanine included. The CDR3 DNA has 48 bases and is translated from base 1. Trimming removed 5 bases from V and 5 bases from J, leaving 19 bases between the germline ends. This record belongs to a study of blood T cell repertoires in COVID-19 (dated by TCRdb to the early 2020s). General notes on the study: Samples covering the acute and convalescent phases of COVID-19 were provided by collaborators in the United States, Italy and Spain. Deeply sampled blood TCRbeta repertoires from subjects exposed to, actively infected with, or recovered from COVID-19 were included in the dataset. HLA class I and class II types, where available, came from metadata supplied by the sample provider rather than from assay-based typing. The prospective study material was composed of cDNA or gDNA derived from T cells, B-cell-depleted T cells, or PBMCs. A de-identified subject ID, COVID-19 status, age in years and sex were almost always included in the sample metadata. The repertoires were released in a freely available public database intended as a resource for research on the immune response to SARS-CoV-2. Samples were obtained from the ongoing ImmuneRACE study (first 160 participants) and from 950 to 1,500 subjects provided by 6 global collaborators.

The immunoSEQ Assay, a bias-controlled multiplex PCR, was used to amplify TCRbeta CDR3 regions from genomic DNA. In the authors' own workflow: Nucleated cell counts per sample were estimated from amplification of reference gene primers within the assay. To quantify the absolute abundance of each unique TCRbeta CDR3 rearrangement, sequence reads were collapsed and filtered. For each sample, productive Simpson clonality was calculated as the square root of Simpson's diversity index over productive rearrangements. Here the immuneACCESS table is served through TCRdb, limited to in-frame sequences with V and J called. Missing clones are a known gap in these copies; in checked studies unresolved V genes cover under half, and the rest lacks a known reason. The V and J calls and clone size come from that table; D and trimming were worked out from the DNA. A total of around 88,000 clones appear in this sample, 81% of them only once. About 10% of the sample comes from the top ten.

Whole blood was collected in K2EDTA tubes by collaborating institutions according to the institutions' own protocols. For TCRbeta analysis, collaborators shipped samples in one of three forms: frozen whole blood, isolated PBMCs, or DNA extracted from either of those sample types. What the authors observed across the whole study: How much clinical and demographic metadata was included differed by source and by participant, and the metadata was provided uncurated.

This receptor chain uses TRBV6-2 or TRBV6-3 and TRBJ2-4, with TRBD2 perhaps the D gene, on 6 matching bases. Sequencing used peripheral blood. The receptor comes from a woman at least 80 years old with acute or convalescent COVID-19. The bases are TGTGCCAGCAGTCCCCACTTAGCGGAGAACCAAAACATTCAGTACTTC. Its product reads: CASSPHLAENQNIQYF.